This T cell receptor beta chain was sequenced in a study of cytomegalovirus exposure and HLA in healthy donors. Study results and limitations: HLA alleles were associated with 15,000 to 20,000 TCR beta sequences in a later analysis at 0.05 false discovery rate. In a later analysis, HLA-C alleles had the fewest associated TCRs, DRB1 alleles the most. The study recorded 164 TCR beta chains that were cytomegalovirus-associated.

The table lists this clone with a count of one. Antigen: not known. 13 Jbeta primers and 60 Vbeta primers were used for the PCR. The method was immunoSEQ multiplex PCR; TCRdb's version includes in-frame clones alone and lacks a portion of them. The sample holds about 170,000 clones, 79% seen once. Trimming cost V 4 bases and J 7 bases, with 8 bases left between them. The CDR3 is made up of 12 amino acids. CDR1 is SGHDT, CDR2 YYEEEE, per germline. Sequenced sample: PBMCs. The clonotype comes from a woman between 50 and 59 years old in good health and CMV-seronegative. The J gene is TRBJ2-2, the V gene TRBV5-6; no reliable D call. DNA of the CDR3: TGTGCCAGCAGCATGGACGGCGGGGAGCTGTTTTTT. Translation: CASSMDGGELFF.